The 18 T cell receptor beta chains below come from one sample, sequenced in a study of long-term antiretroviral therapy in people with HIV. Sequencing relied on immunoSEQ assay v3.0, run at survey level. Clones were read by immunoSEQ multiplex PCR, and TCRdb kept only the in-frame ones, dropping some. The sample consists of 40,000 or so clones, around 83% of them appearing once. This sample comprised unsorted PBMCs, obtained 1 year after starting antiretroviral therapy. The receptors here all came from a man between 18 and 29 years old with HIV.

The V call is TRBV27, the J call TRBJ2-5; D is unclear. The CDR3 is 11 residues long. Trimming took 7 bases from V and 5 from J, leaving 8 bases between them. In germline, CDR1 is MNHEY, CDR2 SMNVEV (reference sequence). The CDR3 DNA reads TGTGCCAGCATCCCTCCGGAGACCCAGTACTTC. Its protein is CASIPPETQYF.

This chain connects TRBV2 to TRBJ2-2, with D tentatively TRBD1 (5 bases). Looked up from germline, CDR1 is SNHLY and CDR2 is FYNNEI. The V gene lost 5 bases and the J gene lost 4 bases, with 14 bases spanning the gap. The CDR3 consists of 15 residues. CDR3 residues: CASSYLRVGTGELFF. CDR3 nucleotide sequence: TGTGCCAGCAGTTACCTCAGGGTTGGCACCGGGGAGCTGTTTTTT.

The DNA of the CDR3 is TGTGCCAGCAGCTTAGTTGGGTCTGGGGCCAACGTCCTGACTTTC. Protein product: CASSLVGSGANVLTF. The V gene is TRBV7-9, the J gene TRBJ2-6; no reliable D call. V was trimmed by 1 base and J by 1 base, leaving 5 bases between them. This CDR3 has 15 amino acids. Germline lookup yields CDR1 SEHNR and CDR2 FQNEAQ (reference sequence).

The chain carries TRBV7-2 and TRBJ2-3; 7 bases fit TRBD2. CDR1 is SGHTA, CDR2 FQGNSA, per germline. V dropped 7 bases and J dropped 6; count of bases not matched to a gene: 4. This CDR3 comprises 12 residues. The CDR3 nucleotides are TGTGCCAGCATTTCCGGGGGGGATACGCAGTATTTT. Its translation: CASISGGDTQYF.

This clone was seen a single time. The V and J genes are TRBV5-4 and TRBJ1-2, with D unresolved. V was shortened by 3 bases and J by 0 bases, with 12 bases between the two germline ends. Germline V lookup: CDR1 SGHNT, CDR2 YYREEE (reference sequence). The CDR3 runs to 15 residues. CDR3 DNA sequence: TGTGCCAGCAGCTCTCGACCGGGAGCTAACTATGGCTACACCTTC. This gives the protein CASSSRPGANYGYTF. The whole variable domain, filled in from reference TRBV5-4 and TRBJ1-2, reads ETGVTQSPTHLIKTRGQQVTLRCSSQSGHNTVSWYQQALGQGPQFIFQYYREEENGRGNFPPRFSGLQFPNYSSELNVNALELDDSALYLCASSSRPGANYGYTFGSGTRLTVV.

CDR3 bases: TGTGCCAGCAGCCGAGGAGGGGATCAGCCCCAGCATTTT. Its protein product is CASSRGGDQPQHF. The chain carries TRBV7-9 and TRBJ1-5; TRBD1 is a possible D gene (5 bases). In germline, CDR1 is SEHNR, CDR2 FQNEAQ (reference sequence). This CDR3 has 13 amino acids. Trimming cost V 5 bases and J 5 bases, with 10 bases left between them.

This chain links TRBV27 with TRBJ2-4; D is unclear. Trimming removed 0 bases from V and 6 bases from J, with 9 bases in between. The germline gives CDR1 MNHEY, CDR2 SMNVEV (reference sequence). The CDR3 is 14 amino acids. CDR3: CASSLSIGGNIQYF. CDR3 sequence (DNA): TGTGCCAGCAGTTTATCGATTGGTGGAAACATTCAGTACTTC.

The V and J genes are TRBV6-5 and TRBJ2-3, with 8 positions matching TRBD1. Trimming removed 7 bases from V and 1 base from J; junction bases left unmatched: 7. The germline V gene encodes CDR1 MNHEY and CDR2 SVGAGI. This CDR3 region has 15 residues. CDR3 sequence: CASTPLTGGTDTQYF. The CDR3 bases are TGTGCCAGCACCCCCCTGACAGGGGGCACAGATACGCAGTATTTT.

The chain has TRBV28 and TRBJ2-3; weak D call: TRBD2 (5 bases). There are 15 residues in the CDR3. Germline V gene sequence: CDR1 MDHEN, CDR2 SYDVKM. Trimming took off 6 bases at V and 0 bases at J, with 13 bases between the two ends. The CDR3 nucleotides are TGTGCCAGCAGCCGGCCGGGCGGGAGCACAGATACGCAGTATTTT. Its translation is CASSRPGGSTDTQYF.

The chain employs TRBV7-9 and TRBJ2-1, with 7 nucleotides matching TRBD2. The CDR3 sequence is 15 residues long. V lost 3 bases and J lost 4; bases outside the gene matches: 6. The V gene's germline CDR1 is SEHNR and CDR2 FQNEAQ (reference sequence). In nucleotides, the CDR3 is TGTGCCAGCAGCTTGGGAGGGAACCCTTACAATGAGCAGTTCTTC. It is translated as CASSLGGNPYNEQFF.

The chain couples TRBV19 to TRBJ1-1, with 7 bases matching TRBD1. Germline V gene data show CDR1 as LNHDA and CDR2 as SQIVND (reference sequence). The length of the CDR3 is 15 residues. V was pared by 3 bases and J by 7 bases, with 11 bases of the junction left unmatched. Here the CDR3 reads CASSITGALTSEAFF. For the CDR3, the DNA is TGTGCCAGTAGTATTACAGGGGCGCTTACTAGTGAAGCTTTCTTT.

This rearrangement joins TRBV29-1 to TRBJ1-2; TRBD1 matches 12 bases. Per germline, CDR1 SQVTM and CDR2 ANQGSEA. The CDR3 is 15 residues long. V dropped 4 bases and J dropped 8; count of bases not matched to a gene: 11. CDR3 amino acids: CSVAGTGGASMGYTF. Here the CDR3 DNA reads TGCAGCGTTGCCGGGACAGGGGGCGCGTCTATGGGCTACACCTTC.

V is TRBV9 and J is TRBJ2-3, with TRBD1 identical over 9 bases. V was pared by 3 bases and J by 3 bases, with 5 bases of the junction left unmatched. The germline V gene has CDR1 SGDLS and CDR2 YYNGEE. This CDR3 has 15 amino acids. CDR3 in amino acids: CASSAGDRVTDTQYF. Written as DNA, the CDR3 is TGTGCCAGCAGCGCTGGGGACAGGGTTACAGATACGCAGTATTTT.

This clone occurred a few times. V gene TRBV9 combines with J gene TRBJ1-1; 7 nucleotides line up with TRBD1. Germline lookup yields CDR1 SGDLS and CDR2 YYNGEE. This CDR3 is built from 13 residues. The V and J ends lost 0 bases and 6 bases, in that order; junction bases with no gene match: 2. The CDR3 loop is CASSVGGGPEAFF. DNA for the CDR3: TGTGCCAGCAGCGTAGGAGGGGGCCCTGAAGCTTTCTTT.

CDR3 in DNA: TGTGCCAGCAGCGTAGGGCGGGCCACTGAAGCTTTCTTT. Encoded protein: CASSVGRATEAFF. The chain uses TRBV9 and TRBJ1-1; D gene unclear. Germline CDR1 is SGDLS and CDR2 is YYNGEE. There are 13 residues in the CDR3. Trimming pared 0 bases from V and 4 bases from J, leaving 7 bases between.

The chain employs TRBV11-2 and TRBJ2-2; D uncertain. Germline V gene data show CDR1 as SGHAT and CDR2 as FQNNGV. The CDR3 loop spans 15 amino acids. V shed 4 bases and J shed 4 bases, with 13 bases lying between them. The CDR3 is CASSSTLDLTGELFF. The CDR3 bases are TGTGCCAGCAGCTCCACCCTGGACCTCACCGGGGAGCTGTTTTTT.

DNA for the CDR3: TGTGCCAGCAGCTTAGTAGGTGGCAGGGGCCGGGAGCTGTTTTTT. Encoded protein: CASSLVGGRGRELFF. V and J are TRBV7-2 and TRBJ2-2; weak D call: TRBD1 (6 bases). V lost 1 base to trimming and J lost 9 bases, with 15 bases between them. From germline, CDR1 is SGHTA and CDR2 FQGNSA. The CDR3 loop spans 15 amino acids. The whole variable domain, remainder taken from reference TRBV7-2 and TRBJ2-2, is GAGVSQSPSNKVTEKGKDVELRCDPISGHTALYWYRQSLGQGLEFLIYFQGNSAPDKSGLPSDRFSAERTGGSVSTLTIQRTQQEDSAVYLCASSLVGGRGRELFFGEGSRLTVL.

V gene TRBV28 combines with J gene TRBJ2-1, with D possibly matching TRBD2 (5 bases). CDR1 is MDHEN, CDR2 SYDVKM, per germline. V shed 6 bases and J shed 4 bases, with 13 bases lying between them. The CDR3 consists of 14 residues. The CDR3 DNA reads as TGTGCCAGCAGGAAAAGGACTGGTTACAATGAGCAGTTCTTC. Translated, it gives CASRKRTGYNEQFF.